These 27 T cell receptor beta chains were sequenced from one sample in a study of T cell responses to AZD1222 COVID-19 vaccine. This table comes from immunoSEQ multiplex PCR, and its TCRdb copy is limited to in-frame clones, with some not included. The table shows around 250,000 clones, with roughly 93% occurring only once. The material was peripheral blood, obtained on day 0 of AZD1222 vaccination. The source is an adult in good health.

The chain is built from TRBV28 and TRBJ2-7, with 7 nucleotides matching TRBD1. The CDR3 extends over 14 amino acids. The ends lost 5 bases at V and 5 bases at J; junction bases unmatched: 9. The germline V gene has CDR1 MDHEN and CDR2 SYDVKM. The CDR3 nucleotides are TGTGCCAGCAGTCCTTACAGGGGTAGAAACGAGCAGTACTTC. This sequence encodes CASSPYRGRNEQYF.

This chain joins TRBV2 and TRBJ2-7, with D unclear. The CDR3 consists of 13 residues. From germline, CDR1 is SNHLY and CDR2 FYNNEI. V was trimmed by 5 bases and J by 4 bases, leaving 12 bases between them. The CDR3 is CASSPVFRYEQYF. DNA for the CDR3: TGTGCCAGCAGTCCGGTGTTTAGGTACGAGCAGTACTTC.

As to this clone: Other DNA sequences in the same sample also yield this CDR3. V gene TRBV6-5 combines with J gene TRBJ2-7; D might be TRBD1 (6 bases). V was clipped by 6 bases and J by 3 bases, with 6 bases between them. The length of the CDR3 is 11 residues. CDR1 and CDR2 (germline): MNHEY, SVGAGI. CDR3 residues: CASRQGYEQYF. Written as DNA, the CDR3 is TGTGCCAGCAGACAGGGCTACGAGCAGTACTTC.

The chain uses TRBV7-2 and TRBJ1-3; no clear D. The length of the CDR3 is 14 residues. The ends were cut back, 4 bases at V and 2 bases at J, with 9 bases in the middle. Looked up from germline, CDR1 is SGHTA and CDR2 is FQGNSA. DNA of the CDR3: TGTGCCAGCAGCTCCCGACTAGCTGGAAACACCATATATTTT. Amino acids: CASSSRLAGNTIYF.

The CDR3: CASSLRPSYEQYF. The CDR3 bases are TGTGCCAGCAGCTTAAGGCCCTCCTACGAGCAGTACTTC. The V gene is TRBV7-9, the J gene TRBJ2-7; D is unclear. V gave up 2 bases and J gave up 0 bases, with 5 bases separating them. Germline V CDR1 and CDR2: SEHNR, FQNEAQ (reference sequence). The CDR3 runs 13 residues. The whole variable domain, remainder taken from reference TRBV7-9 and TRBJ2-7, is DTGVSQNPRHKITKRGQNVTFRCDPISEHNRLYWYRQTLGQGPEFLTYFQNEAQLEKSRLLSDRFSAERPKGSFSTLEIQRTEQGDSAMYLCASSLRPSYEQYFGPGTRLTVT.

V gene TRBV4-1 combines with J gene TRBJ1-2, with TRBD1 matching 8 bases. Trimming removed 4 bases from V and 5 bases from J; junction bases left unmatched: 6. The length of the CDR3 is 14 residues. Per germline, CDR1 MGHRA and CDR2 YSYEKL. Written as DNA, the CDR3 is TGCGCCAGCAGCCTTCTGACAGGGGTATATGGCTACACCTTC. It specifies CASSLLTGVYGYTF.

The CDR3 is CASSKTGQGLSNQPQHF. The CDR3 nucleotides read TGTGCCAGCAGCAAAACCGGACAGGGGTTGAGCAATCAGCCCCAGCATTTT. J is TRBJ1-5 and V is TRBV5-6, with TRBD1 matching 9 bases. This CDR3 comprises 17 residues. With 4 bases clipped from V and 1 base from J, the junction kept 9 bases outside the gene matches. Germline CDR1 SGHDT, CDR2 YYEEEE.

The CDR3 DNA follows: TGCGCCAGCAGCCTCTTCGCAGGGAGCTCCTACAATGAGCAGTTCTTC. Encoded protein: CASSLFAGSSYNEQFF. This chain connects TRBV5-1 to TRBJ2-1; D may correspond to TRBD1 or TRBD2 (5 bases each). The length of the CDR3 is 16 residues. Between the trimmed V and J ends, which lost 4 bases and 0 bases, there was a span of 14 bases. The germline V gene has CDR1 SGHRS and CDR2 YFSETQ.

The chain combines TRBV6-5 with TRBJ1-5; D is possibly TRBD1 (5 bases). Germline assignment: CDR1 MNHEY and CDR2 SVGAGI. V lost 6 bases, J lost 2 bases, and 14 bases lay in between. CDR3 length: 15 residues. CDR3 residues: CASSGTGAGNQPQHF. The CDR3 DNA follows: TGTGCCAGCAGCGGGACCGGGGCCGGCAATCAGCCCCAGCATTTT.

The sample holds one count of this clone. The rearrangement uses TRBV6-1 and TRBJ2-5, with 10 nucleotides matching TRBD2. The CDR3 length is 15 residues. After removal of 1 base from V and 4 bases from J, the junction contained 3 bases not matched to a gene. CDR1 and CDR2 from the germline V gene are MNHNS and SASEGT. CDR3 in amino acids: CASSEVTSGVETQYF. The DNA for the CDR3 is TGTGCCAGCAGTGAAGTCACTAGCGGGGTAGAGACCCAGTACTTC.

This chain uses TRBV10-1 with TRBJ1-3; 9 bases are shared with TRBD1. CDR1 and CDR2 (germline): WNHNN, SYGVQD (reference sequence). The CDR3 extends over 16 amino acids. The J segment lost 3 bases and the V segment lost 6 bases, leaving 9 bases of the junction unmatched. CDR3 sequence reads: CASRTRRTGDGNTIYF. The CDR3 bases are TGCGCCAGCAGAACAAGAAGGACAGGGGATGGAAACACCATATATTTT.

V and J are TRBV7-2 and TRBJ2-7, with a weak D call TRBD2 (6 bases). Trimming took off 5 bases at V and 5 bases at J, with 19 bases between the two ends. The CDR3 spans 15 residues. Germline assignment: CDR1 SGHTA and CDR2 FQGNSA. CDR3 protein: CASSPTKRVFHEQYF. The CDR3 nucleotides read TGTGCCAGCAGCCCTACGAAGCGGGTCTTCCACGAGCAGTACTTC.

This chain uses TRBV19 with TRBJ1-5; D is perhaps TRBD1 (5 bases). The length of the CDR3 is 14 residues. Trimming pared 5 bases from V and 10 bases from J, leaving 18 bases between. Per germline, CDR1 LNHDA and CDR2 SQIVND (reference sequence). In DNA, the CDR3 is TGTGCCAGTAGTGTGTCCCGGGACGGAATACCCCAGCATTTT. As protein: CASSVSRDGIPQHF.

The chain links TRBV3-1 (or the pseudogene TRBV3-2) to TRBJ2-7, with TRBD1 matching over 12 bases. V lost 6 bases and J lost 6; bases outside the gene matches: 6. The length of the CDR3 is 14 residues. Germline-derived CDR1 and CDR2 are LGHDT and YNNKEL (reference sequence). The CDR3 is CASSYRDRGREQYF. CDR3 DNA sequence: TGTGCCAGCAGTTACCGGGACAGGGGGCGCGAGCAGTACTTC.

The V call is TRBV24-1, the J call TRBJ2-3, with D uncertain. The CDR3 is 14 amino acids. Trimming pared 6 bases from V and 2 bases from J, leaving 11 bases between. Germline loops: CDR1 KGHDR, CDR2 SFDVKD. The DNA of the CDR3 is TGTGCCACCAGTCCGACAACTTACACAGATACGCAGTATTTT. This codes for CATSPTTYTDTQYF.

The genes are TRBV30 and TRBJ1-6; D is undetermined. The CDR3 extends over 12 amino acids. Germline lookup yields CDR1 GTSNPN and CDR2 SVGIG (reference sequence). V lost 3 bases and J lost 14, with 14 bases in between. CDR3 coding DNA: TGTGCCTGGAGCCACGTATCACTGGCCCTCCACTTT. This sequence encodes CAWSHVSLALHF. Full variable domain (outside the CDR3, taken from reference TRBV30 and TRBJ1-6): SQTIHQWPATLVQPVGSPLSLECTVEGTSNPNLYWYRQAAGRGLQLLFYSVGIGQISSEVPQNLSASRPQDRQFILSSKKLLLSDSGFYLCAWSHVSLALHFGNGTRLTVT.

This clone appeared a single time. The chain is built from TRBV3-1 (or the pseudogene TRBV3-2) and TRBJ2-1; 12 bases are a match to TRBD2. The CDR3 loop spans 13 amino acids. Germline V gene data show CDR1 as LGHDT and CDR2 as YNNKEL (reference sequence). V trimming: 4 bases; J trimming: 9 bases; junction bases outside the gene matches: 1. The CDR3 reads CASSRTSGAEQFF. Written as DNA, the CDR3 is TGTGCCAGCAGCCGGACTAGCGGGGCTGAGCAGTTCTTC.

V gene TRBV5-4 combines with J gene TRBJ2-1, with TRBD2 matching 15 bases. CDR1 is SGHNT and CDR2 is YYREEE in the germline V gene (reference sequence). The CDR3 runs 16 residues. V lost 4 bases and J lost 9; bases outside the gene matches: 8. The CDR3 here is CASSPGTSGRSGEQFF. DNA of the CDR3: TGTGCCAGCAGCCCCGGGACTAGCGGGAGGTCGGGTGAGCAGTTCTTC.

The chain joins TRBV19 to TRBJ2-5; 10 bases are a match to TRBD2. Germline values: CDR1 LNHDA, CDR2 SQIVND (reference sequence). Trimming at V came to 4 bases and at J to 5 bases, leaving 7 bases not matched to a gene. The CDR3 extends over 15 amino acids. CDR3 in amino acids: CASSRVAGGRETQYF. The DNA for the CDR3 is TGTGCCAGTAGTAGGGTAGCGGGAGGTCGGGAGACCCAGTACTTC.

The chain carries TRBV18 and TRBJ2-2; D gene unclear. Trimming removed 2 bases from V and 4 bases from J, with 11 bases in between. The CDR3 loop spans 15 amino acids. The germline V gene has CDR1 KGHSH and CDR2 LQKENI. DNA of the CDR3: TGTGCCAGCTCACCAACCCGATTAGGCACCGGGGAGCTGTTTTTT. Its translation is CASSPTRLGTGELFF.

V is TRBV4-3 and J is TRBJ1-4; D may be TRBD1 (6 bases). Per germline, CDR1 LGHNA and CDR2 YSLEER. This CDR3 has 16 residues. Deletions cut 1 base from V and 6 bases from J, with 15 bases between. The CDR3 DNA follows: TGCGCCAGCAGCCAAGGAAACAGGGTGTGGGATGAAAAACTGTTTTTT. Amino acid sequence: CASSQGNRVWDEKLFF.

The CDR3 region is CATSRELASEQYF. As DNA, the CDR3 is TGCGCCACTTCGAGGGAGCTAGCCAGCGAGCAGTACTTC. J is TRBJ2-7 and V is TRBV5-1, with D perhaps matching TRBD2 (5 bases). With 9 bases removed from V and 6 bases from J, the gap between germline ends came to 19 bases. This CDR3 comprises 13 residues. Germline V gene lookup returns CDR1 SGHRS and CDR2 YFSETQ.

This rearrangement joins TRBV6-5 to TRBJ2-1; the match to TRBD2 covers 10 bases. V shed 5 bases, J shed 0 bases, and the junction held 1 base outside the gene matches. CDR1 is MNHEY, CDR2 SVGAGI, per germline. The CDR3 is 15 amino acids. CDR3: CASSPSGGSYNEQFF. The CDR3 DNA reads TGTGCCAGCAGTCCTAGCGGGGGCTCCTACAATGAGCAGTTCTTC.

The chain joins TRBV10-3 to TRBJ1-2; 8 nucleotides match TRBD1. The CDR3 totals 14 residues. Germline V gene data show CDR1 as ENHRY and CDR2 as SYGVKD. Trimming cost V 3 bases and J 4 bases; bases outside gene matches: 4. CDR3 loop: CAISERTGSYGYTF. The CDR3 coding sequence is TGTGCCATCAGTGAAAGGACAGGGAGCTATGGCTACACCTTC.

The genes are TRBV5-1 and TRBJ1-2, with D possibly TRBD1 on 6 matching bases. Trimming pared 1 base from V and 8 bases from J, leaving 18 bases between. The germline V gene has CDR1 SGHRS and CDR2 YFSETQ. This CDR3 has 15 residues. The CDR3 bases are TGCGCCAGCAGCTTGAGTGGCGACGCAGGGGACGGCTACACCTTC. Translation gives CASSLSGDAGDGYTF.

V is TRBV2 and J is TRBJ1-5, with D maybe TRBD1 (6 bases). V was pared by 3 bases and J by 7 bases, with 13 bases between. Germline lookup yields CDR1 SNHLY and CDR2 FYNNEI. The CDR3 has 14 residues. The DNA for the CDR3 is TGTGCCAGCAGTGATAGGGGGGTGGGGCAGCCCCAGCATTTT. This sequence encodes CASSDRGVGQPQHF.

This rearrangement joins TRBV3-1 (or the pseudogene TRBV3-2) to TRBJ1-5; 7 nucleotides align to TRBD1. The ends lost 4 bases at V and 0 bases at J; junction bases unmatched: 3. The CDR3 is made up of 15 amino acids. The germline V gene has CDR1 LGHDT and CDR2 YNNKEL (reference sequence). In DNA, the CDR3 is TGTGCCAGCAGCCCCGACAGGGTTAGCAATCAGCCCCAGCATTTT. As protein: CASSPDRVSNQPQHF.